This TCR beta chain emerged from a study of identical twins (dated by TCRdb to about 2016). Context from the whole study: To test whether fetal clonotypes persist, this study deep-sequenced TCR alpha and beta repertoires from monozygotic twins, from unrelated adults of various ages, and from cord blood. Replicate twin experiments were performed at different times using different library preparation protocols to rule out contamination.

Trimming removed 3 bases from V and 7 bases from J, leaving 21 bases between the germline ends. The CDR3 measures 15 amino acids from cysteine to phenylalanine. Here the CDR3 DNA is all that survives: 45 bases in frame from base 1. According to the germline V gene, CDR1 reads SQVTM and CDR2 reads ANQGSEA. The study at large found these results: Compared with coincidental sharing between unrelated individuals, an excess of low generation-probability sequences was observed among out-of-frame TCR alpha sequences shared between twins. Invariant T cells such as MAIT and iNKT could partly confound zero-insertion analyses, though diverse VJ usage argued against this for most clonotypes. A weaker excess of twin sharing was found in beta out-of-frame sequences because the signal-to-noise ratio was lowered by fewer shared sequences. Abundant cord blood beta clonotypes carried fewer insertions; young adult naive repertoires showed a weaker similar trend, while memory repertoires showed none. Conclusions relied on cross-sectional statistical analysis, since the same donors could not be followed over many years. In monozygotic twins, out-of-frame TCR alpha sharing was systematically underestimated by recombination models, although the models agreed with sharing between unrelated individuals.

To prepare the library, 5' RACE was applied. Data came from an Illumina HiSeq 2000. Template switching introduced a universal primer binding site; the final cDNA contained a unique molecular identifier, enabling accurate counting of TCR cDNA molecules. Specific primers in the conserved constant-segment region were used to synthesize first-strand cDNA for TCR alpha and beta chains. To control for contamination, every cDNA library carried two barcodes: a SMART-Mk sample barcode plus Illumina barcodes. TruSeq adapter sequences and Illumina sample barcodes were added in two successive PCR steps. The Illumina HiSeq platform was used with custom primers to sequence TCR alpha and beta cDNA libraries. The published analysis was carried out like this. Raw reads were processed with MiGEC to extract unique molecular identifiers, and MiXCR was used to determine CDR3 positions. For each individual, recombination models were inferred using an EM algorithm with the repgenHMM and IGoR tools. Shared clonotype analysis was performed with the tcR package in R, normalizing sharing by the product of cloneset sizes. To study raw recombination without the effects of thymic and clonal selection, out-of-frame nonproductive sequences were analyzed. Starting from the raw public reads, TCRdb applied fastp trimming at Q25, assembled clones with MiXCR and retained in-frame beta chains. Every distinct CDR3 protein forms one entry, paired with its most common genes and DNA. These V and J calls rely on TCRdb rather than the paper's analysis. The sample has under 250,000 distinct CDR3 sequences on record, about an eighth of them singletons. Jointly, the top ten make up 4% to 5% of the sample.

Only healthy Caucasian donors were included. Three pairs of female monozygotic twins, all aged roughly 18 to 29 years, made up the twin cohort. Using Miltenyi CD45RO+ enrichment and human naive T-cell isolation kits, memory (CD45RO+) and naive T cells were isolated from PBMC. This clonotype was detected ten times or more. Its antigen is still unknown. The record has no base qualities; no much larger clone is one base away. These same records also appear under a second study, on yellow fever vaccine responses in identical twins. The second paper states: The T cell response to vaccination in identical twins was reported by the authors to appear partly convergent and partly personalized. The study precisely tracked vaccine-responding T cell clones in identical twins.

This sequence originates from a woman younger than 30 in good health. Sequenced material: memory (CD45RO+) T cells sorted from blood. In light of the paper, this sample's cell subset or site label describes: CD45RO+ enriched T cells. Recombination connected TRBV29-1 to TRBJ1-2; no D gene call is confident. The DNA is TGCAGCGTTGAGGGTAGAGGACGCCCCGGAGGTGGCTACACCTTC. Its translation reads: CSVEGRGRPGGGYTF.